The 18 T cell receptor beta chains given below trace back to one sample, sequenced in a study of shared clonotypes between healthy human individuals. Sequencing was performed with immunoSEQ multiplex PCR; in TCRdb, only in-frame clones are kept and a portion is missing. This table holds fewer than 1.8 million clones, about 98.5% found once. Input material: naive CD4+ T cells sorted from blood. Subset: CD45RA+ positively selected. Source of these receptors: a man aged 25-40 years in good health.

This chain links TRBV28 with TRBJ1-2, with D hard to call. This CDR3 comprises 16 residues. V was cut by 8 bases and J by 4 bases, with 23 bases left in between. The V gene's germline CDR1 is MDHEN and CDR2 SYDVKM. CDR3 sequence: CASLDLSFEPSYGYTF. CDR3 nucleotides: TGTGCCAGCCTTGATCTATCCTTCGAGCCTAGCTATGGCTACACCTTC.

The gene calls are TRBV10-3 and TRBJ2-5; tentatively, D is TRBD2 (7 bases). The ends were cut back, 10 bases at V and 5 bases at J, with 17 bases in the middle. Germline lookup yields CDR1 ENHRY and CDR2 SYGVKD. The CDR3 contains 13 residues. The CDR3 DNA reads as TGTGCCACTGGAACCGGGGGGCGGGAGACCCAGTACTTC. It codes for CATGTGGRETQYF.

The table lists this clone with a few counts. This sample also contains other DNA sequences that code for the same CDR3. In nucleotides, the CDR3 is TGCGCCAGCAGCTTGGGGGACAGCCAAGAGACCCAGTACTTC. Residues: CASSLGDSQETQYF. The gene calls are TRBV5-1 and TRBJ2-5, with 7 bases matching TRBD1. The CDR3 is made up of 14 amino acids. The germline V gene encodes CDR1 SGHRS and CDR2 YFSETQ. The ends lost 0 bases at V and 1 base at J; junction bases unmatched: 0.

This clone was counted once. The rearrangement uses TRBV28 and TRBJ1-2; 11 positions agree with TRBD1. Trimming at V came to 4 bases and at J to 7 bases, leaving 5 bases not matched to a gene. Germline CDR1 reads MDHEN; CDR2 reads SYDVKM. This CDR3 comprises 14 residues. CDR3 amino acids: CASSCRDRGCGYTF. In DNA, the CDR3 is TGTGCCAGCAGTTGCCGGGACAGGGGGTGTGGCTACACCTTC.

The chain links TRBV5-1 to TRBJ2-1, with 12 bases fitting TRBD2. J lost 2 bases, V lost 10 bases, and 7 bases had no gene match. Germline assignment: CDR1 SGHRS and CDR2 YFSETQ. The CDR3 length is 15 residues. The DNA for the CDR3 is TGCGCCTCCCGGACTAGCGGGACTACCTACAATGAGCAGTTCTTC. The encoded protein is CASRTSGTTYNEQFF.

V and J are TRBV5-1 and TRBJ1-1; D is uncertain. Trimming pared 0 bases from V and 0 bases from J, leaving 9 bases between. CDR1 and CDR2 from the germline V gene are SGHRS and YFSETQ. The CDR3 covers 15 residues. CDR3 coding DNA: TGCGCCAGCAGCTTGGACAGAGTCTTGAACACTGAAGCTTTCTTT. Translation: CASSLDRVLNTEAFF.

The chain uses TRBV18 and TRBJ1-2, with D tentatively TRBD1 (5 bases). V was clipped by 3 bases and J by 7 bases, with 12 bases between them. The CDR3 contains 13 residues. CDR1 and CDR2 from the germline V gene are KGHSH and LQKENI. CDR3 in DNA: TGTGCCAGCTCACCCCAGGGCTCTCTTGGCTACACCTTC. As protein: CASSPQGSLGYTF.

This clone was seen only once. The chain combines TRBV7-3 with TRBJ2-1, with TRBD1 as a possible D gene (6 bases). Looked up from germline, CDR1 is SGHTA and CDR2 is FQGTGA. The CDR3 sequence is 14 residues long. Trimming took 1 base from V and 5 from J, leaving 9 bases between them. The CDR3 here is CASSLRGPNNEQFF. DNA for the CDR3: TGTGCCAGCAGCTTAAGGGGGCCTAACAATGAGCAGTTCTTC.

The CDR3 DNA is TGTGCCAGCAGCTTGGTACCGCCCTACAATGAGCAGTTCTTC. Residues: CASSLVPPYNEQFF. V usage is TRBV5-6 and J usage is TRBJ2-1; D is undetermined. V was pared by 0 bases and J by 2 bases, with 6 bases between. CDR3 size: 14 residues. Germline V gene sequence: CDR1 SGHDT, CDR2 YYEEEE.

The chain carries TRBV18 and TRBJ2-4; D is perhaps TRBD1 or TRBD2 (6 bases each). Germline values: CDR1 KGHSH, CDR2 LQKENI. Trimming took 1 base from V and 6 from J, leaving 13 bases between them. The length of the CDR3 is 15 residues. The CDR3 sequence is CASSPRGAGGNIQYF. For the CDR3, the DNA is TGTGCCAGCTCACCACGGGGGGCCGGGGGAAACATTCAGTACTTC.

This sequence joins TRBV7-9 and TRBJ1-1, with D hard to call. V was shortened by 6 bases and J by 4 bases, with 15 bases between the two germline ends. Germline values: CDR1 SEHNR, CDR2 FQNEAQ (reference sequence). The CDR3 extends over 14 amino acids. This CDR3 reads CASRLNVKGTEAFF. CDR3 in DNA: TGTGCCAGCAGACTGAACGTTAAGGGCACTGAAGCTTTCTTT.

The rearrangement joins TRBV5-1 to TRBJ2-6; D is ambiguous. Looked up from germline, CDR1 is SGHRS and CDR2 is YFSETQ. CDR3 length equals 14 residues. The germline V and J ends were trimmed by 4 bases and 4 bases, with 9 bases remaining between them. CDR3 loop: CASSLNTGANVLTF. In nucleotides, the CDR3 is TGCGCCAGCAGCCTTAATACAGGGGCCAACGTCCTGACTTTC.

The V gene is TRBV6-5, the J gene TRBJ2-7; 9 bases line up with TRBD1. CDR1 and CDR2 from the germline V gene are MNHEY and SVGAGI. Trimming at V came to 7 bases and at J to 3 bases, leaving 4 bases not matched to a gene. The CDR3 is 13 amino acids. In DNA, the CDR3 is TGTGCCAGCAAAAGGACAGGGGACTACGAGCAGTACTTC. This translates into CASKRTGDYEQYF.

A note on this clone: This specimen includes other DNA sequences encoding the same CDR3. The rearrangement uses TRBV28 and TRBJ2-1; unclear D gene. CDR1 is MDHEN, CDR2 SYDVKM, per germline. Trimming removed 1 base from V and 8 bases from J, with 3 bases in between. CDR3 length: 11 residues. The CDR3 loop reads CASSLLDEQFF. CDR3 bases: TGTGCCAGCAGTTTATTGGATGAGCAGTTCTTC.

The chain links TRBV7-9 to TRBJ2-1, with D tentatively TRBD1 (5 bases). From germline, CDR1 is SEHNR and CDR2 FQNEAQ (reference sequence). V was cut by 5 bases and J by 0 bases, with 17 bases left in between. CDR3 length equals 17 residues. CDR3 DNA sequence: TGTGCCAGCAGCCAAACAGGTTCTCCTTCCTCCTACAATGAGCAGTTCTTC. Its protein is CASSQTGSPSSYNEQFF.

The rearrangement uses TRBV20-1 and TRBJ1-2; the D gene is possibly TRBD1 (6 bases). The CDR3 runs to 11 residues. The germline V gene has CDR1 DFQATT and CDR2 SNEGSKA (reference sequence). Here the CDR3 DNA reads TGCAGCGCGGGGGTACAGGGTGACTACACCTTC. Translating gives CSAGVQGDYTF.

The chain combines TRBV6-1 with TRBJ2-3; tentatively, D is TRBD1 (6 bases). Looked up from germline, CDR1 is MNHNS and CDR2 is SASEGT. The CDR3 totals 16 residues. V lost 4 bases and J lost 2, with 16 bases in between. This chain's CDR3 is CASSGYSGVPTDTQYF. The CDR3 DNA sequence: TGTGCCAGCAGTGGCTACTCAGGGGTCCCCACAGATACGCAGTATTTT.

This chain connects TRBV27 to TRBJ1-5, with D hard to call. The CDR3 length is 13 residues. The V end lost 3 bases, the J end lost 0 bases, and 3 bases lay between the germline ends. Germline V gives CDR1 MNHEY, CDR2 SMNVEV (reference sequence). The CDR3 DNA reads TGTGCCAGCAGTTTTACTAGCAATCAGCCCCAGCATTTT. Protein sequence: CASSFTSNQPQHF.